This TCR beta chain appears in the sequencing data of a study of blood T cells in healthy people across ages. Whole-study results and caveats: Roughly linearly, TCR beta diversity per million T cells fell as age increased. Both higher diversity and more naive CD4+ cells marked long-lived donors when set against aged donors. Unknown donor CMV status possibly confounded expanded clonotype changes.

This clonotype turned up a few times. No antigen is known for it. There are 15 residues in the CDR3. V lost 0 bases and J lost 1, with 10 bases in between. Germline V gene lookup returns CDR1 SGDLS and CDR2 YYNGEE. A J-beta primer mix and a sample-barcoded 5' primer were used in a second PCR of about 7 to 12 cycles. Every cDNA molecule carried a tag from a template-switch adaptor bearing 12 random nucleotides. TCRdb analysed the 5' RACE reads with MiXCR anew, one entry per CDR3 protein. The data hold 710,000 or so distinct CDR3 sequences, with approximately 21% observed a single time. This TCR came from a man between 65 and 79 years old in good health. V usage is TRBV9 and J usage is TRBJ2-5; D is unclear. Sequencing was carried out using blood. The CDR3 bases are TGTGCCAGCAGCGTAGCTACGGCTCTCCAAGAGACCCAGTACTTC. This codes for CASSVATALQETQYF. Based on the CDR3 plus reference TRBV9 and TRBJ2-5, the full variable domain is DSGVTQTPKHLITATGQRVTLRCSPRSGDLSVYWYQQSLDQGLQFLIQYYNGEERAKGNILERFSAQQFPDLHSELNLSSLELGDSALYFCASSVATALQETQYFGPGTRLLVL.